A selection of T cell receptor beta chains follows, all from one sample in a study of beta chain features in type 1 diabetes. Profiling relied on immunoSEQ multiplex PCR, and the TCRdb table lists in-frame clones only, not all of them. Seen here are almost 350,000 clones, roughly a tenth observed once, and the top ten hold approximately 1%. Sequenced: central memory CD4+ T cells from blood. The receptors come from a young man with type 1 diabetes. The CDR3 runs from the conserved cysteine through the conserved F or W. Each record gives: D gene, V gene, J gene, clone size, CDR3 length, CDR3 DNA, CDR3 protein. D genes are given only for firm matches. Expanded clones are given a class, and other clones once, few, many or no size at all.

>NA|TRBV6-5|TRBJ1-4|few|13
TGTGCCATCGGACGGTCGACTAATGAAAAACTGTTTTTT
CAIGRSTNEKLFF
>NA|TRBV9|TRBJ2-2|NA|14
TGTGCCAGCAGCGTTCAACCTAACACCGGGGAGCTGTTTTTT
CASSVQPNTGELFF
>NA|TRBV28|TRBJ2-6|many|13
TGTGCCAGCAGTTTAATAGGGGCCAACGTCCTGACTTTC
CASSLIGANVLTF
>NA|TRBV5-1|TRBJ2-1|NA|12
TGCGCCAGCAGTTCTCAGGGGAATGAGCAGTTCTTC
CASSSQGNEQFF
>NA|TRBV30|TRBJ2-7|NA|11
TGTGCCTGGAGGGGACTGTACGAGCAGTACTTC
CAWRGLYEQYF
>TRBD1|TRBV11-3|TRBJ2-2|NA|14
TGTGCCAGCAGCCAAAGACAGGGAACCGGGGAGCTGTTTTTT
CASSQRQGTGELFF
>NA|TRBV4-3|TRBJ1-4|NA|13
TGCGCCAGCAGCCTGACAAGACGGGAAAAACTGTTTTTT
CASSLTRREKLFF
>NA|TRBV7-8|TRBJ1-4|few|12
TGTGCCAGCAGCTTAAATCGCGAAAAACTGTTTTTT
CASSLNREKLFF
>NA|TRBV28|TRBJ2-2|few|13
TGTGCCAGCAGTTTATTTAACACCGGGGAGCTGTTTTTT
CASSLFNTGELFF
>NA|TRBV30|TRBJ2-7|NA|11
TGTGCCCAGGGGCAGGGCTACGAGCAGTACTTC
CAQGQGYEQYF
>NA|TRBV4-3|TRBJ2-3|few|16
TGCGCCAGCAGCCAAGACCTCTCAGGGGCAACAGATACGCAGTATTTT
CASSQDLSGATDTQYF
>TRBD1|TRBV5-1|TRBJ2-3|NA|14
TGCGCCAGCAGCTTGGGACAGGGACCAGATACGCAGTATTTT
CASSLGQGPDTQYF
>NA|TRBV9|TRBJ1-6|NA|15
TGTGCCAGCAGCGGTCAAGGAGGGACGAATTCACCCCTCCACTTT
CASSGQGGTNSPLHF
>TRBD1|TRBV18|TRBJ1-2|NA|12
TGTGCCAGCTCACAGATGGACAGGGAAATAACCTTC
CASSQMDREITF
>TRBD1|TRBV19|TRBJ2-6|many|20
TGTGCCAGTAGTACACGGAACCTGGGACAGGGGACCTCCGGGGCCAACGTCCTGACTTTC
CASSTRNLGQGTSGANVLTF
>NA|TRBV7-2|TRBJ1-1|NA|13
TGTGCCAGCAGACTACAGGAGGACACTGAAGCTTTCTTT
CASRLQEDTEAFF
>NA|TRBV6-1|TRBJ1-1|few|14
TGTGCCAGCAATGGCATCGGTGGGAACACTGAAGCTTTCTTT
CASNGIGGNTEAFF
>NA|TRBV2|TRBJ2-7|few|12
TGTGCCAGCAGTGAGGGCTTCGGCGAGCAGTACTTC
CASSEGFGEQYF
>NA|TRBV2|TRBJ2-3|many|14
TGTGCCAGCAGTGTTGACAGTAGCACAGATACGCAGTATTTT
CASSVDSSTDTQYF
>NA|TRBV27|TRBJ1-5|few|19
TGTGCCAGCAGTTTACCCTCCCTTCCCCCAGGGACGGGCAATCAGCCCCAGCATTTT
CASSLPSLPPGTGNQPQHF
>NA|TRBV6-1|TRBJ2-3|few|15
TGTGCCAGCAGCGCTGAACGGAGGGACACAGATACGCAGTATTTT
CASSAERRDTDTQYF
>TRBD2|TRBV14|TRBJ2-3|NA|14
TGTGCCAGCAGCCAAGCGGGGGGTATCCTTCCGCAGTATTTT
CASSQAGGILPQYF
>NA|TRBV2|TRBJ2-7|few|13
TGTGCCAGCGTGGCGGCCGGGGAGCGCGAGCAGTACTTC
CASVAAGEREQYF
>NA|TRBV25-1|TRBJ1-4|NA|14
TGTGCCAGCAGCCCCTTGGGGGTTGAGGAAAAACTGTTTTTT
CASSPLGVEEKLFF
>NA|TRBV7-9|TRBJ1-6|few|14
TGTGCCAGCAGCTTAAGGCCCGTGGGTTCCACCCTCCACTTT
CASSLRPVGSTLHF
>NA|TRBV9|TRBJ2-1|many|11
TGTGCCAGCAGCGTTTACAATGAGCAGTTCTTC
CASSVYNEQFF
>TRBD1|TRBV5-4|TRBJ1-4|many|16
TGTGCCAGCAGCCTTCAAGGGACAGGCCATAATGAAAAACTGTTTTTT
CASSLQGTGHNEKLFF
>NA|TRBV10-3|TRBJ1-5|NA|14
TGTGCCATCAGTGGCGCAGATAGCAATCAGCCCCAGCATTTT
CAISGADSNQPQHF
>NA|TRBV30|TRBJ2-6|NA|15
TGTGCCTGGTCGATTGATTGGGCTGGGGCCAACGTCCTGACTTTC
CAWSIDWAGANVLTF
>NA|TRBV7-6|TRBJ1-4|few|15
TGTGCCAGCAGCTCCCGGCAGGGTACTAATGAAAAACTGTTTTTT
CASSSRQGTNEKLFF
>TRBD1|TRBV2|TRBJ1-4|NA|16
TGTGCCAGCAGTCCATCCCCGGGACAGAGTAATGAAAAACTGTTTTTT
CASSPSPGQSNEKLFF
>NA|TRBV20-1|TRBJ1-1|NA|11
TGCAGTGCTACAGGACACACTGAAGCTTTCTTT
CSATGHTEAFF
>TRBD2|TRBV14|TRBJ2-5|few|13
TGTGCCAGCAACCGGGGGGAGCAAGAGACCCAGTACTTC
CASNRGEQETQYF
>NA|TRBV11-2|TRBJ1-4|few|14
TGTGCCAGCAGCTTAGGGCGCAGGACGGAAAAACTGTTTTTT
CASSLGRRTEKLFF
>NA|TRBV28|TRBJ2-3|NA|11
TGTGCCAGCAAGGGGGCAGATACGCAGTATTTT
CASKGADTQYF
>NA|TRBV6-1|TRBJ2-7|NA|15
TGTGCCAGCGGCGAGGGGGGAGCCCCTCACTACGAGCAGTACTTC
CASGEGGAPHYEQYF
>NA|TRBV28|TRBJ1-5|NA|14
TGTGCCAGCAGTACCCAGGGCGCCTATCAGCCCCAGCATTTT
CASSTQGAYQPQHF
>NA|TRBV6-5|TRBJ2-7|NA|12
TGTGCCAGCGGGGGCAGTCACTACGAGCAGTACTTC
CASGGSHYEQYF
>TRBD2|TRBV6-1|TRBJ2-5|few|14
TGTGCCAGCACAGAGCGGGGGGGCAAAGAGACCCAGTACTTC
CASTERGGKETQYF
>TRBD2|TRBV18|TRBJ2-5|few|17
TGTGCCAGCTCACCGCTACTTCTAGCGGGGGGGCAGGAGACCCAGTACTTC
CASSPLLLAGGQETQYF
>TRBD2|TRBV2|TRBJ2-5|few|14
TGTGCCAGCAGTGAGGGAGGGCCGGCGGAGACCCAGTACTTC
CASSEGGPAETQYF
>NA|TRBV28|TRBJ1-5|many|13
TGTGCCAGCCGGGGGGCTAGCAATCAGCCCCAGCATTTT
CASRGASNQPQHF